One and the same sample provided the 32 T cell receptor beta chains below, sequenced in a study of T cells after posttransplantation cyclophosphamide. Cells defined as naive were viable CD3+CD4+ or CD3+CD8+ and CCR7+CD45RA+CD45RO-CD95-CD27+CD28+. The table came from immunoSEQ multiplex PCR; TCRdb's copy has only in-frame clones and leaves some out. The sample contains some 33,000 clones, around 90% of which appear only once. The sample comprised naive CD4+ T cells sorted from blood. The receptors stem from a man aged 25 to 40 in good health and a related stem cell transplant donor.

This chain joins TRBV7-8 and TRBJ1-1, with D possibly TRBD1 on 5 matching bases. Trimming took 5 bases from V and 3 from J, leaving 13 bases between them. CDR1 SGHVS and CDR2 FQNEAQ come from the germline V gene. The CDR3 loop spans 14 amino acids. DNA for the CDR3: TGTGCCAGCAGCACCCAGGGCGAGGACACTGAAGCTTTCTTT. As protein: CASSTQGEDTEAFF. Variable domain in full (rest from reference TRBV7-8 and TRBJ1-1): GAGVSQSPRYKVAKRGQDVALRCDPISGHVSLFWYQQALGQGPEFLTYFQNEAQLDKSGLPSDRFFAERPEGSVSTLKIQRTQQEDSAVYLCASSTQGEDTEAFFGQGTRLTVV.

The J gene is TRBJ2-5, the V gene TRBV5-4; TRBD2 aligns across 8 bases. The CDR3 spans 14 residues. CDR1 SGHNT and CDR2 YYREEE come from the germline V gene (reference sequence). With V trimmed by 3 bases and J by 5 bases, 6 bases remained unmatched. The CDR3 sequence: CASSYGTRMETQYF. CDR3 nucleotide sequence: TGTGCCAGCAGCTACGGGACTAGGATGGAGACCCAGTACTTC.

The chain carries TRBV27 and TRBJ1-4, with TRBD1 identical over 7 bases. V lost 5 bases, J lost 5 bases, and 11 bases stayed unmatched. CDR1 and CDR2 from the germline V gene are MNHEY and SMNVEV (reference sequence). The CDR3 consists of 16 residues. The CDR3: CASSGGQGVYNEKLFF. The CDR3 coding sequence is TGTGCCAGCAGTGGAGGCCAGGGGGTGTACAATGAAAAACTGTTTTTT.

The J gene is TRBJ2-1, the V gene TRBV5-4, with 8 bases identical to TRBD1. Per the germline V gene, CDR1 is SGHNT and CDR2 is YYREEE (reference sequence). The junction had 7 bases not matched to a gene; V was cut back by 6 bases and J by 5 bases. The CDR3 has 14 amino acids. CDR3: CASTRTGTNNEQFF. In DNA form, the CDR3 reads TGTGCCAGCACCCGGACAGGGACCAACAATGAGCAGTTCTTC.

The V gene is TRBV5-1, the J gene TRBJ2-7; a weak D match, TRBD1 (6 bases). The CDR3 runs to 15 residues. The V and J ends lost 7 bases and 3 bases respectively, with 20 bases between them. CDR1 is SGHRS, CDR2 YFSETQ, per germline. The CDR3 sequence: CASRERTEVVYEQYF. The CDR3 nucleotides are TGCGCCAGCCGAGAGAGGACAGAGGTGGTCTACGAGCAGTACTTC. Supplemented by reference TRBV5-1 and TRBJ2-7, the full variable domain reads KAGVTQTPRYLIKTRGQQVTLSCSPISGHRSVSWYQQTPGQGLQFLFEYFSETQRNKGNFPGRFSGRQFSNSRSEMNVSTLELGDSALYLCASRERTEVVYEQYFGPGTRLTVT.

The chain employs TRBV25-1 and TRBJ1-2, with unresolved D. This CDR3 is 13 amino acids long. V was clipped by 2 bases and J by 4 bases, with 8 bases between them. In germline, CDR1 is MGHDK, CDR2 SYGVNS. The CDR3 region has the DNA TGTGCCAGCAGTGAACAGAATTCCTATGGCTACACCTTC. It codes for CASSEQNSYGYTF.

This clone occurred once. V gene TRBV19 combines with J gene TRBJ1-5; 9 positions match TRBD1. V trimming: 4 bases; J trimming: 6 bases; junction bases outside the gene matches: 4. Germline lookup yields CDR1 LNHDA and CDR2 SQIVND (reference sequence). The length of the CDR3 is 14 residues. This CDR3 reads CASSTGQGGQPQHF. The CDR3 coding sequence is TGTGCCAGTAGTACGGGACAGGGAGGTCAGCCCCAGCATTTT. Together with reference TRBV19 and TRBJ1-5, the CDR3 gives the full variable domain: DGGITQSPKYLFRKEGQNVTLSCEQNLNHDAMYWYRQDPGQGLRLIYYSQIVNDFQKGDIAEGYSVSREKKESFPLTVTSAQKNPTAFYLCASSTGQGGQPQHFGDGTRLSIL.

This sequence joins TRBV11-2 and TRBJ2-7; 11 bases fit TRBD2. Germline CDR1 and CDR2: SGHAT and FQNNGV. This CDR3 spans 15 amino acids. The trim removed 5 bases at V and 6 bases at J, leaving 9 bases unmatched. CDR3: CASSRISGGAPEQYF. Written as DNA, the CDR3 is TGTGCCAGCAGCCGAATTAGCGGGGGGGCTCCCGAGCAGTACTTC.

This clone was seen only a few times. The genes are TRBV2 and TRBJ2-2; 7 bases align to TRBD1. V gave up 4 bases and J gave up 7 bases; unmatched junction bases: 3. Germline lookup yields CDR1 SNHLY and CDR2 FYNNEI. CDR3 length: 13 amino acids. CDR3 sequence: CASSGQGNGELFF. The CDR3 DNA is TGTGCCAGCAGTGGACAGGGTAACGGGGAGCTGTTTTTT.

The rearrangement uses TRBV9 and TRBJ2-2; D possibly corresponds to TRBD2 (5 bases). In germline, CDR1 is SGDLS, CDR2 YYNGEE. This CDR3 has 16 residues. V lost 6 bases to trimming and J lost 6 bases, with 21 bases between them. This chain's CDR3 is CASTDRGPEFPGELFF. The CDR3 bases are TGTGCCAGCACGGACCGAGGGCCAGAGTTTCCCGGGGAGCTGTTTTTT. Variable domain in full (rest from reference TRBV9 and TRBJ2-2): DSGVTQTPKHLITATGQRVTLRCSPRSGDLSVYWYQQSLDQGLQFLIQYYNGEERAKGNILERFSAQQFPDLHSELNLSSLELGDSALYFCASTDRGPEFPGELFFGEGSRLTVL.

The genes are TRBV5-1 and TRBJ2-7; 8 nucleotides agree with TRBD2. Germline loops: CDR1 SGHRS, CDR2 YFSETQ. Trimming at V came to 0 bases and at J to 7 bases, leaving 3 bases not matched to a gene. The CDR3 sequence is 13 residues long. The CDR3 is CASSLAGTSEQYF. The CDR3 bases are TGCGCCAGCAGCTTGGCCGGGACTAGTGAGCAGTACTTC.

Here the CDR3 DNA reads TGTGCCAGTAGTATAGCCCCCTTCCACAGCCGGGGGTTCTTC. Its translation: CASSIAPFHSRGFF. This chain uses TRBV19 with TRBJ2-1, with D possibly TRBD2 on 5 matching bases. Per the germline V gene, CDR1 is LNHDA and CDR2 is SQIVND (reference sequence). This CDR3 is built from 14 residues. Trimming removed 1 base from V and 15 bases from J, with 19 bases in between. Variable domain in full (rest from reference TRBV19 and TRBJ2-1): DGGITQSPKYLFRKEGQNVTLSCEQNLNHDAMYWYRQDPGQGLRLIYYSQIVNDFQKGDIAEGYSVSREKKESFPLTVTSAQKNPTAFYLCASSIAPFHSRGFFGPGTRLTVL.

This sequence joins TRBV6-5 and TRBJ2-5; D unclear. This CDR3 has 14 amino acids. V lost 0 bases to trimming and J lost 5 bases, with 10 bases between them. The germline V gene has CDR1 MNHEY and CDR2 SVGAGI. The CDR3 DNA sequence: TGTGCCAGCAGTTACTCGCATTCTGCGGAGACCCAGTACTTC. Protein sequence: CASSYSHSAETQYF.

The V call is TRBV5-1, the J call TRBJ2-1, with 7 bases matching TRBD1. The ends lost 0 bases at V and 7 bases at J; junction bases unmatched: 4. Germline CDR1 SGHRS, CDR2 YFSETQ. The CDR3 sequence is 14 residues long. The CDR3 loop reads CASSLAAGGNEQFF. CDR3 in DNA: TGCGCCAGCAGCTTGGCGGCAGGGGGAAATGAGCAGTTCTTC. The full variable domain, in which reference TRBV5-1 and TRBJ2-1 provide the parts outside the CDR3, is KAGVTQTPRYLIKTRGQQVTLSCSPISGHRSVSWYQQTPGQGLQFLFEYFSETQRNKGNFPGRFSGRQFSNSRSEMNVSTLELGDSALYLCASSLAAGGNEQFFGPGTRLTVL.

This clone was seen a handful of times. The rearrangement links TRBV10-3 to TRBJ1-1; no reliable D call. The V end was cut by 4 bases, the J end by 3 bases, with 9 bases between. Germline loops: CDR1 ENHRY, CDR2 SYGVKD. The CDR3 consists of 13 residues. The CDR3 region has the DNA TGTGCCATCAGTGTAGAGAGGCACACTGAAGCTTTCTTT. It codes for CAISVERHTEAFF.

This chain connects TRBV10-3 to TRBJ2-7; possibly TRBD1 for D (5 bases). The germline CDR1 and CDR2 sequences are ENHRY and SYGVKD. The V end was cut by 4 bases, the J end by 4 bases, with 5 bases between. The CDR3 sequence is 11 residues long. In nucleotides, the CDR3 is TGTGCCATCAGTGCAGGGTACGAGCAGTACTTC. It specifies CAISAGYEQYF.

The V gene is TRBV21-1, the J gene TRBJ1-4. TRBV21-1 is a listed pseudogene. The CDR3 is made up of 19 amino acids. The CDR3 protein is CASSKARDEMAAFNEKLFF. The DNA of the CDR3 is TGTGCCAGCAGCAAAGCAAGAGACGAAATGGCGGCCTTTAATGAAAAACTGTTTTTT.

This clone was seen once. The rearrangement uses TRBV9 and TRBJ2-1; the match to TRBD1 covers 10 bases. The CDR3 consists of 16 residues. Germline-derived CDR1 and CDR2 are SGDLS and YYNGEE. J was trimmed by 2 bases and V by 0 bases; bases with no gene match: 2. The CDR3 DNA sequence: TGTGCCAGCAGCGTAGCGGGGACAGGGGCCTACAATGAGCAGTTCTTC. It translates to CASSVAGTGAYNEQFF.

V and J are TRBV6-5 and TRBJ1-2; D uncertain. The length of the CDR3 is 14 residues. Looked up from germline, CDR1 is MNHEY and CDR2 is SVGAGI. V gave up 6 bases and J gave up 4 bases, with 15 bases separating them. CDR3 DNA sequence: TGTGCCAGCAGCCCAACCCTAGGAAGCTATGGCTACACCTTC. Translation gives CASSPTLGSYGYTF.

This chain connects TRBV18 to TRBJ2-7, with D possibly being TRBD2 (5 bases). Germline CDR1 is KGHSH and CDR2 is LQKENI. Deletions cut 2 bases from V and 3 bases from J, with 8 bases between. The CDR3 covers 13 residues. CDR3 protein: CASSPERDYEQYF. The CDR3 DNA reads as TGTGCCAGCTCACCAGAGAGGGACTACGAGCAGTACTTC. The entire variable domain, with the rest obtained from reference TRBV18 and TRBJ2-7, is as follows: NAGVMQNPRHLVRRRGQEARLRCSPMKGHSHVYWYRQLPEEGLKFMVYLQKENIIDESGMPKERFSAEFPKEGPSILRIQQVVRGDSAAYFCASSPERDYEQYFGPGTRLTVT.

The rearrangement joins TRBV6-1 to TRBJ1-5; D is possibly TRBD1 (5 bases). The CDR3 contains 14 residues. CDR1 and CDR2 (germline): MNHNS, SASEGT. Trimming took 1 base from V and 1 from J, leaving 5 bases between them. The CDR3, as DNA: TGTGCCAGCAGTGAAGGGGGCAGCAATCAGCCCCAGCATTTT. It codes for CASSEGGSNQPQHF.

CDR3 sequence reads: CASSPVARSSYNEQFF. The CDR3 region has the DNA TGTGCCAGCAGCCCAGTGGCGAGGAGCTCCTACAATGAGCAGTTCTTC. The V and J genes are TRBV7-2 and TRBJ2-1, with no clear D. Trimming pared 5 bases from V and 0 bases from J, leaving 14 bases between. Germline assignment: CDR1 SGHTA and CDR2 FQGNSA. The CDR3 sequence is 16 residues long.

The rearrangement links TRBV7-2 to TRBJ2-3; 8 bases map to TRBD1. The CDR3 runs to 15 residues. Germline V gives CDR1 SGHTA, CDR2 FQGNSA. The V gene end was trimmed by 2 bases and the J gene end by 11 bases; junction bases not matched to a gene: 12. The CDR3 loop is CASSLSGGLGAEQYF. The CDR3 nucleotides are TGTGCCAGCAGCTTATCAGGGGGCCTGGGAGCCGAGCAGTATTTT.

The J gene is TRBJ2-5, the V gene TRBV7-2; D gene uncertain. The V end lost 1 base, the J end lost 1 base, and 7 bases lay between the germline ends. The CDR3 spans 14 residues. From germline, CDR1 is SGHTA and CDR2 FQGNSA. This CDR3 reads CASSLETFQETQYF. The CDR3 region has the DNA TGTGCCAGCAGCTTAGAGACATTCCAAGAGACCCAGTACTTC.

This chain uses TRBV11-2 with TRBJ2-1; perhaps TRBD1 as D (6 bases). Trimming left V 5 bases short and J 0 bases short, with 11 bases between. This CDR3 contains 15 residues. CDR1 is SGHAT and CDR2 is FQNNGV in the germline V gene. The DNA for the CDR3 is TGTGCCAGCAGCAAAGACAGGAGCTCCTACAATGAGCAGTTCTTC. Its protein is CASSKDRSSYNEQFF.

The genes are TRBV4-2 and TRBJ2-1; 8 bases fit TRBD2. This CDR3 is 15 amino acids long. V was pared by 1 base and J by 7 bases, with 6 bases of the junction left unmatched. The germline gives CDR1 LGHNA, CDR2 YNFKEQ. The DNA of the CDR3 is TGTGCCAGCAGCCAAGCGGGGGGGCGAGTGAATGAGCAGTTCTTC. Translating it yields CASSQAGGRVNEQFF.

The J gene is TRBJ1-1, the V gene TRBV29-1, with D unclear. The germline V gene has CDR1 SQVTM and CDR2 ANQGSEA. V lost 7 bases, J lost 4 bases, and 19 bases lay in between. There are 14 residues in the CDR3. This CDR3 reads CSASGARKGTEAFF. The CDR3 DNA is TGCAGCGCTTCGGGAGCCCGGAAGGGCACTGAAGCTTTCTTT.

J is TRBJ1-5 and V is TRBV19, with 7 positions matching TRBD1. Germline CDR1 is LNHDA and CDR2 is SQIVND (reference sequence). V gave up 4 bases and J gave up 2 bases; unmatched junction bases: 8. CDR3 size: 16 residues. CDR3 coding DNA: TGTGCCAGTAGTAACCCAACCGGGACAGGCAATCAGCCCCAGCATTTT. Translation: CASSNPTGTGNQPQHF.

The chain joins TRBV6-5 to TRBJ1-1, with 11 bases lining up with TRBD1. Germline loops: CDR1 MNHEY, CDR2 SVGAGI. The CDR3 has 14 amino acids. V shed 7 bases and J 5 bases; nucleotides not matched to a gene: 6. The CDR3 here is CASKGQGAATEAFF. In DNA form, the CDR3 reads TGTGCCAGCAAAGGACAGGGGGCTGCGACTGAAGCTTTCTTT.

The gene calls are TRBV6-5 and TRBJ2-5; D may be TRBD2 (5 bases). Between the trimmed V and J ends, which lost 2 bases and 4 bases, there was a span of 5 bases. This CDR3 region has 12 residues. Germline CDR1 MNHEY, CDR2 SVGAGI. The CDR3 DNA reads as TGTGCCAGCAGTTACAGCGGAGAGACCCAGTACTTC. This encodes CASSYSGETQYF.

The chain recombines TRBV5-1 with TRBJ2-1; 12 bases map to TRBD2. J gave up 5 bases and V 0 bases, and 6 bases lay outside the gene matches. This CDR3 has 17 amino acids. CDR1 is SGHRS and CDR2 is YFSETQ in the germline V gene. CDR3 amino acids: CASSLDLAGGPHNEQFF. The CDR3 DNA reads as TGCGCCAGCAGCTTGGACCTAGCGGGGGGGCCACACAATGAGCAGTTCTTC.

This clone occurred once. The chain recombines TRBV9 with TRBJ1-5; 10 nucleotides match TRBD1. With 0 bases clipped from V and 6 bases from J, the junction kept 3 bases outside the gene matches. The CDR3 consists of 15 residues. Germline V gene sequence: CDR1 SGDLS, CDR2 YYNGEE. The CDR3 DNA sequence: TGTGCCAGCAGCGTAGGACAGGGGGCCGGTCAGCCCCAGCATTTT. Its protein product is CASSVGQGAGQPQHF.